The present TCR beta chain was sequenced within a study of low-dose radiotherapy and immunotherapy resistance in tumors. Study-wide context: Every two weeks patients got nivolumab 240 mg flat dose, plus ipilimumab 1 mg/kg every six weeks, intravenously.

This clonotype was picked up many times. TRAV and TRBV primers primed cDNA for both TCRalpha and TCRbeta. TCRs were amplified for 15 to 25 PCR cycles with a constant-region primer and V-primer adapter. TCRdb independently ran MiXCR on the reads; one entry per CDR3 protein. This sample has almost 45,000 distinct CDR3 sequences; less than 30% occur once, and the top ten carry roughly a tenth. Time point indicated: after trial treatment. Indicated treatment: LDRT plus nivolumab, ipilimumab, low-dose cyclophosphamide and aspirin (RACIN trial). Nivolumab, ipilimumab, aspirin, low-dose cyclophosphamide and low-dose radiotherapy were all administered to the donors. Advanced solid tumors lacking tumor-infiltrating lymphocytes were present in eligible patients. CDR3 length: 15 residues. V lost 3 bases, J lost 4 bases, and 15 bases lay in between.

Source: PBMCs, taken after low-dose radiotherapy plus immunotherapy. This receptor was identified in a male donor with prostate cancer. The chain couples TRBV12-3 or TRBV12-4 to TRBJ2-5, with D unresolved. The CDR3 DNA reads TGTGCCAGCAGTTTCCCACAGACTCTCCGAGAGACCCAGTACTTC. Protein sequence: CASSFPQTLRETQYF.